Listed here is a single T cell receptor beta chain. Its antigen is currently unknown. This sample's time point: week 5, during vaccination. Vaccination comprised doses that each held 300 ug of mutant IDH1 20-mer peptide, plus topical imiquimod. Assay: immunoSEQ multiplex PCR; the TCRdb copy retains only in-frame clones and omits some. The sample records 30,000 to 35,000 clones, roughly 56% being singletons. The record originates from a study of a mutant IDH1 vaccine in newly diagnosed glioma. Study-wide background: The first vaccination came 4-6 weeks after radiotherapy alone, or with temozolomide cycles. Treated patients, about 60% male and about 38% female, averaged about 40 years of age.

The CDR3 consists of 15 residues. Germline lookup yields CDR1 MNHEY and CDR2 SMNVEV (reference sequence). Trimming took 5 bases from V and 0 from J, leaving 14 bases between them. The genes are TRBV27 and TRBJ2-7; the D is unclear. This receptor was identified in a woman under 30 with glioma. Sequenced material: PBMCs, taken from a glioma patient whose treatment included an IDH1 peptide vaccine. This CDR3 reads CASSDRLADSYEQYF. The CDR3 DNA reads as TGTGCCAGCAGTGATCGCCTGGCGGACTCCTACGAGCAGTACTTC.